Shown below are 5 T cell receptor beta chains from a single sample sequenced in a study of blood T cells in healthy people across ages. PCR was performed a second time for about 7 to 11 cycles using a sample-barcoded 5' primer and a J-beta primer mix. TCRdb redid the calling of the 5' RACE reads with MiXCR, one entry per CDR3 protein. This table holds about 1.4 million distinct CDR3 sequences, almost 60% found once. The sample comprised blood. The origin of the receptors is a man in his late teens or twenties in good health.

This chain uses TRBV27 with TRBJ2-3, with D possibly TRBD1 on 5 matching bases. The CDR3 has 15 residues. Germline lookup yields CDR1 MNHEY and CDR2 SMNVEV (reference sequence). V lost 6 bases to trimming and J lost 5 bases, with 18 bases between them. This CDR3 reads CASSPLAKDIDTQYF. Written as DNA, the CDR3 is TGTGCCAGCAGCCCCCTCGCTAAGGACATAGATACGCAGTATTTT.

This clonotype was seen just once. V and J are TRBV20-1 and TRBJ2-5; D ambiguous. Germline-derived CDR1 and CDR2 are DFQATT and SNEGSKA (reference sequence). This CDR3 has 14 amino acids. The germline V and J ends were trimmed by 1 base and 1 base, with 10 bases remaining between them. This CDR3 is CSARGVGGQETQYF. CDR3 nucleotides: TGCAGTGCTAGAGGAGTCGGCGGCCAAGAGACCCAGTACTTC.

The rearrangement joins TRBV10-3 to TRBJ1-2; D might be TRBD1 (5 bases). Deletions cut 8 bases from V and 6 bases from J, with 13 bases between. The germline V gene has CDR1 ENHRY and CDR2 SYGVKD. The CDR3 sequence is 12 residues long. The CDR3 loop reads CAIGGMGDGYTF. The DNA for the CDR3 is TGTGCCATCGGGGGGATGGGAGATGGCTACACCTTC.

The CDR3 sequence is CASSLGTGASTNEKLFF. In nucleotides, the CDR3 is TGTGCCAGCAGCTTGGGGACAGGGGCTTCGACTAATGAAAAACTGTTTTTT. The chain uses TRBV13 and TRBJ1-4, with 10 bases identical to TRBD1. CDR1 is PRHDT, CDR2 FYEKMQ, per germline (reference sequence). This CDR3 has 17 amino acids. Trimming removed 3 bases from V and 2 bases from J; junction bases left unmatched: 6.

This clonotype was recorded once. J is TRBJ1-2 and V is TRBV20-1; D perhaps matches TRBD1 (6 bases). The CDR3 runs 14 residues. Germline CDR1 reads DFQATT; CDR2 reads SNEGSKA (reference sequence). V was pared by 4 bases and J by 4 bases, with 16 bases between. The CDR3 here is CSAKQGTSGYGYTF. Here the CDR3 DNA reads TGCAGTGCTAAACAGGGAACTAGCGGCTATGGCTACACCTTC.